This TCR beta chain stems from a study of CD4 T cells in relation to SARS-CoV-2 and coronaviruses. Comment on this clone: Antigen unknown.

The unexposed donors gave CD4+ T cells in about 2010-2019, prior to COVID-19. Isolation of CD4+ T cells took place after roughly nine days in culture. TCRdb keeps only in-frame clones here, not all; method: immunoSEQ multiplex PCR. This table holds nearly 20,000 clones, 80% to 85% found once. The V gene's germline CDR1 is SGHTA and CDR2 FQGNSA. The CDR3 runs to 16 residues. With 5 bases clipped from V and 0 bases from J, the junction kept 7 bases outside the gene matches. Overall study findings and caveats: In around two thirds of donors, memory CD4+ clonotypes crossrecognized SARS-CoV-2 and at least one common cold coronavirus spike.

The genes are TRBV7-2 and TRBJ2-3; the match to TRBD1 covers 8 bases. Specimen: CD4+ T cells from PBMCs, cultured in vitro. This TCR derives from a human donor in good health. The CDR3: CASSHWTGSSTDTQYF. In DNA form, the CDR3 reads TGTGCCAGCAGCCACTGGACAGGGTCTAGCACAGATACGCAGTATTTT.